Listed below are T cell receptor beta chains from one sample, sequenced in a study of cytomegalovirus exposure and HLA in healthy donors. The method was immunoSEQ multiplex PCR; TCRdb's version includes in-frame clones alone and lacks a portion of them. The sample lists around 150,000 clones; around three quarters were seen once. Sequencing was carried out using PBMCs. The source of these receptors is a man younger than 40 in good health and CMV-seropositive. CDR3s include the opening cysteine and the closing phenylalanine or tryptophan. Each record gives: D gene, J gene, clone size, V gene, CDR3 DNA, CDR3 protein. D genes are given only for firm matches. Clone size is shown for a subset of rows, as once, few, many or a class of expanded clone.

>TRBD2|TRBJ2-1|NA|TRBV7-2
TGTGCCAGCAGCTACGGGGGGGCGCAGGCGCAGTTCTTC
CASSYGGAQAQFF
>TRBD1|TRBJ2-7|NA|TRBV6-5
TGTGCCAGCAGTTACGACAGGGCCTACGAGCAGTACTTC
CASSYDRAYEQYF
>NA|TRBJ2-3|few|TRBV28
TGTGCCAGCAGTCCAGGGCGCGATACGCAGTATTTT
CASSPGRDTQYF
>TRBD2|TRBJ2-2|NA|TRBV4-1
TGCGCCAGCAGCCAAGGCCGACTAGCGGGGGGAAACACCGGGGAGCTGTTTTTT
CASSQGRLAGGNTGELFF
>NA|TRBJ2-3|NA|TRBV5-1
TGCGCCAGCAGCTCCTACAGCCCAGATACGCAGTATTTT
CASSSYSPDTQYF
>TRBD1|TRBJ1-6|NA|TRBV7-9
TGTGCCAGCACCGGACAGGGGAATTCACCCCTCCACTTT
CASTGQGNSPLHF
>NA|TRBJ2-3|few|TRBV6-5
TGTGCCAGCAGTACCGGGACAAGTCGCACAGATACGCAGTATTTT
CASSTGTSRTDTQYF
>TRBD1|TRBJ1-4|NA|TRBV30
TGTGCCTGGAGTGTCGGCACAGGGGGTATCGAAAAACTGTTTTTT
CAWSVGTGGIEKLFF
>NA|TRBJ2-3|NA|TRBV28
TGTGCCAGCAGTACGGGACACCCAGATACGCAGTATTTT
CASSTGHPDTQYF
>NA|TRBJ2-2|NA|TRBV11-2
TGTGCCAGCAGCTTCCAGGGACTTGAGAACACCGGGGAGCTGTTTTTT
CASSFQGLENTGELFF
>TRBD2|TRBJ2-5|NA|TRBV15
TGTGCCACCAGCAGAGATAATCTAGCGGGGAGATCCCAGTACTTC
CATSRDNLAGRSQYF
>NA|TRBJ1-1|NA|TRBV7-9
TGTGCCAGCAGCTTAGGAGCGGGGAACACTGAAGCTTTCTTT
CASSLGAGNTEAFF
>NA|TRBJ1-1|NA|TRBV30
TGTGCCTGGAGTGTAACAGCGAACACTGAAGCTTTCTTT
CAWSVTANTEAFF
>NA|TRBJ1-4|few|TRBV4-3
TGCGCCAGCAGCACACAGCAAACCTCTAATGAAAAACTGTTTTTT
CASSTQQTSNEKLFF
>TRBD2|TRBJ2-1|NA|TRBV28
TGTGCCAGCACCGAACTAGCGGGGGGGAGCCATGAGCAGTTCTTC
CASTELAGGSHEQFF
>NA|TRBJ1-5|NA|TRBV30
TGTGCCTGGAGTGTAAAATGGGGCGGTCAGCCCCAGCATTTT
CAWSVKWGGQPQHF
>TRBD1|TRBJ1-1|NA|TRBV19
TGTGCCAGTACCCCTGGTGGCAGGGGGACTGAAGCTTTCTTT
CASTPGGRGTEAFF
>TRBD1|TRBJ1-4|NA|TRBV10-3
TGTGCCATCGGACAGGGGTTGACTAATGAAAAACTGTTTTTT
CAIGQGLTNEKLFF
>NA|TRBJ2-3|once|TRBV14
TGTGCCAGCAGCCAAGACCGTGGCTTGGGCACAGATACGCAGTATTTT
CASSQDRGLGTDTQYF
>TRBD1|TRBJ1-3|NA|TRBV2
TGTGCCAGCAGTGTGAGGGGACAGATTTCATTAACTGGAAACACCATATATTTT
CASSVRGQISLTGNTIYF
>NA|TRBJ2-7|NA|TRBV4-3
TGCGCCAGCAGCCAAGATGGTCAGGCAGGGGCCTACGAGCAGTACTTC
CASSQDGQAGAYEQYF
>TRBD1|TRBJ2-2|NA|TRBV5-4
TGTGCCAGCAGCTTGGGACAGGGGGCTACGAACACCGGGGAGCTGTTTTTT
CASSLGQGATNTGELFF
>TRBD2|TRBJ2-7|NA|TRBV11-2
TGTGCCAGCAGCCTCGGGACTAGCGGGGGGGCCTACGAGCAGTACTTC
CASSLGTSGGAYEQYF
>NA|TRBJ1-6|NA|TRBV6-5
TGTGCCAGCAGTGCCGACAGTTACTATAATTCACCCCTCCACTTT
CASSADSYYNSPLHF
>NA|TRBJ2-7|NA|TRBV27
TGTGCCAGCAGATACAGCATGGGTAGCGAGCAGTACTTC
CASRYSMGSEQYF
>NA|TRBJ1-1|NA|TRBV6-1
TGTGCCAGCAGTGAAGCTAACAGAGTGAACACTGAAGCTTTCTTT
CASSEANRVNTEAFF
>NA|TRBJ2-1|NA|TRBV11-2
TGTGCCAGCAGCTTAGGAGTCAATGAGCAGTTCTTC
CASSLGVNEQFF
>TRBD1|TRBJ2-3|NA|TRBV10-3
TGTGCCATCAGTGAGTCGAAGGGGGCTTTCACAGATACGCAGTATTTT
CAISESKGAFTDTQYF
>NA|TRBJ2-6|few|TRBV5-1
TGCGCCAGCAGCCTGGGCGGCCGAGGAGGGGCCAACGTCCTGACTTTC
CASSLGGRGGANVLTF
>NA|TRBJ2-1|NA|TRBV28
TGTGCCAGCAGTTTATTGGGGGACGGGACAAACAATGAGCAGTTCTTC
CASSLLGDGTNNEQFF
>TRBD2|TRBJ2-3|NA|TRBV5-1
TGCGCCAGCAGCTTGGGTAGCGGGGGGAGCACAGATACGCAGTATTTT
CASSLGSGGSTDTQYF
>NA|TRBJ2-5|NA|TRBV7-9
TGTGCCAGCAGCTTAGGCTGGACTCCCCAAGAGACCCAGTACTTC
CASSLGWTPQETQYF
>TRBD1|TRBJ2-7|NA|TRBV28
TGTGCCAGCAGTCCACCCCGCCGGGACAGGTCTACCTCCGAGCAGTACTTC
CASSPPRRDRSTSEQYF
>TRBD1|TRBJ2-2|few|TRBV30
TGTGCCTGGAGGCAGACCCCAGGGGGCGCGGGCGGGGAGCTGTTTTTT
CAWRQTPGGAGGELFF
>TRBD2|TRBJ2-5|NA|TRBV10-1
TGCGCCAGCAGTGAACGGTTGCCGCGGGGGAAGACCCAGTACTTC
CASSERLPRGKTQYF
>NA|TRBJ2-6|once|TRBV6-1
TGTGCCAGCAGGCTATTAGGGAGCGGGGCCAACGTCCTGACTTTC
CASRLLGSGANVLTF
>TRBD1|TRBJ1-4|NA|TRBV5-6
TGTGCCAGCAGCTTGGGGCAGGGGGACGAAAAACTGTTTTTT
CASSLGQGDEKLFF
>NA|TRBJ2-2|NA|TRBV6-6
TGTGCCAGCAGTCCACAGAACACCGGGGAGCTGTTTTTT
CASSPQNTGELFF
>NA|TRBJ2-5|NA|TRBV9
TGTGCCAGCAGCCGTAGGAGGGGCCAAGAGACCCAGTACTTC
CASSRRRGQETQYF
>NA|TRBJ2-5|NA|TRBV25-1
TGTGCCAGCAGTGAACCTCAAGAGACCCAGTACTTC
CASSEPQETQYF
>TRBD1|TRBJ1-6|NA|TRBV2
TGTGCCAGCCGGGACAGGAATTCACCCCTCCACTTT
CASRDRNSPLHF
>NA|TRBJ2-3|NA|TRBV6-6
TGTGCCAGCAGTTATCCTCGGACAGGCACAGATACGCAGTATTTT
CASSYPRTGTDTQYF
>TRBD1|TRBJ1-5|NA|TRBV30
TGTGCCTGGAGTGTACGGGACAGGGGGCTAAATCAGCCCCAGCATTTT
CAWSVRDRGLNQPQHF
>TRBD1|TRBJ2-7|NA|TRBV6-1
TGTGCCAGCCAACCGGGACAGGTTCCATGGGAGCAGTACTTC
CASQPGQVPWEQYF
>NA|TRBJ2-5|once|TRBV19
TGTGCCAGTAGTATAGGCAGGGGGACTCAAGAGACCCAGTACTTC
CASSIGRGTQETQYF
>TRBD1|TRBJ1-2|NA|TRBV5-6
TGTGCCAGCAGCTTTGCGTCAGGGGGCGATGGCTACACCTTC
CASSFASGGDGYTF
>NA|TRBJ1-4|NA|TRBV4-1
TGCGCCAGCAGGGGGGGGCAGGGGTCCAATGAAAAACTGTTTTTT
CASRGGQGSNEKLFF
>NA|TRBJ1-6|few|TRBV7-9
TGTGCCAGCAGCCCCGGACTCGGGAGCTCCTATAATTCACCCCTCCACTTT
CASSPGLGSSYNSPLHF
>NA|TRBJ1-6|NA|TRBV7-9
TGTGCCAGCAGCTCCCTCCCCCACAGGGCTTCGTATAATTCACCCCTCCACTTT
CASSSLPHRASYNSPLHF
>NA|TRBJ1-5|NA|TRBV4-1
TGCGCCAGCAGCCAAGTGCAACAGAGTCAGCCCCAGCATTTT
CASSQVQQSQPQHF
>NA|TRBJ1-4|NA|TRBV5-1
TGCGCCAGCAGCTTCGACGGAGATAATGAAAAACTGTTTTTT
CASSFDGDNEKLFF
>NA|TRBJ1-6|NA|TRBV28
TGTGCCAGCAGTTCCCATGGAGGGTTCTCCTATAATTCACCCCTCCACTTT
CASSSHGGFSYNSPLHF
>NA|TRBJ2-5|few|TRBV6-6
TGTGCCAGCGAACAGGCCACTAAAGAGACCCAGTACTTC
CASEQATKETQYF